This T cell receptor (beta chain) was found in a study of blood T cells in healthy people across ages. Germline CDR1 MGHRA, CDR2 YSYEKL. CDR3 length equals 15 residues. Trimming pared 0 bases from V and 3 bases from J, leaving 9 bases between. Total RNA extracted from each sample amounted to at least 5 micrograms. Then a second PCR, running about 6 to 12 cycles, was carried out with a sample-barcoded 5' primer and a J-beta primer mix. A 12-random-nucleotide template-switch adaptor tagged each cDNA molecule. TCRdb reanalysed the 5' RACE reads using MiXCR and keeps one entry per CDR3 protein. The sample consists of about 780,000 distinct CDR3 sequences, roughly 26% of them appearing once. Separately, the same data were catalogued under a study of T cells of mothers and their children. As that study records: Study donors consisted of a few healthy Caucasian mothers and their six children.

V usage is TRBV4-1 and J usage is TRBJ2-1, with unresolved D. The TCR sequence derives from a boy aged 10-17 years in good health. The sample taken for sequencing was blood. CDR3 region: CASSQERSVYNEQFF. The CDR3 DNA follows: TGCGCCAGCAGCCAAGAACGGAGTGTCTACAATGAGCAGTTCTTC.